Each of the 14 T cell receptor beta chains below was sequenced from the same sample in a study of T cell responses to AZD1222 COVID-19 vaccine. TCRdb's copy holds only in-frame clones and misses some; the assay was immunoSEQ multiplex PCR. The sample records under 200,000 clones, about 92% being singletons. The source material was peripheral blood, sampled on day 0 of AZD1222 vaccination. The receptors derive from an adult in good health.

The genes are TRBV27 and TRBJ1-4; 7 bases map to TRBD1. This CDR3 spans 12 amino acids. J was trimmed by 11 bases and V by 5 bases; bases with no gene match: 5. Germline V CDR1 and CDR2: MNHEY, SMNVEV (reference sequence). Here the CDR3 reads CASSVLQGKLFF. The CDR3 region has the DNA TGTGCCAGCAGTGTTCTACAGGGGAAACTGTTTTTT.

The genes are TRBV4-1 and TRBJ1-5, with 9 bases aligning to TRBD1. V shed 4 bases and J 5 bases; nucleotides not matched to a gene: 3. CDR1 MGHRA and CDR2 YSYEKL come from the germline V gene. This CDR3 is built from 14 residues. CDR3 sequence (DNA): TGCGCCAGCAGCCCTAGACAGGGGGATCAGCCCCAGCATTTT. Amino acids: CASSPRQGDQPQHF.

The J gene is TRBJ2-3, the V gene TRBV19, with D hard to call. Germline values: CDR1 LNHDA, CDR2 SQIVND (reference sequence). The CDR3 is made up of 14 amino acids. Trimming removed 9 bases at V and 8 bases at J, with 21 bases between. CDR3 residues: CASTRSTRSGTQYF. The CDR3 DNA reads TGTGCCAGCACGCGATCTACCCGCAGTGGTACGCAGTATTTT. Based on the CDR3 plus reference TRBV19 and TRBJ2-3, the full variable domain is DGGITQSPKYLFRKEGQNVTLSCEQNLNHDAMYWYRQDPGQGLRLIYYSQIVNDFQKGDIAEGYSVSREKKESFPLTVTSAQKNPTAFYLCASTRSTRSGTQYFGPGTRLTVL.

The rearrangement joins TRBV7-9 to TRBJ2-7; perhaps TRBD2 as D (5 bases). In germline, CDR1 is SEHNR, CDR2 FQNEAQ (reference sequence). The V gene lost 2 bases and the J gene lost 7 bases, with 18 bases spanning the gap. This CDR3 region has 15 residues. The CDR3 DNA reads TGTGCCAGCAGCTTATCCGGTGGGGTTGCGGGTGAGCAGTACTTC. It codes for CASSLSGGVAGEQYF.

This clone showed up just once. The chain uses TRBV25-1 and TRBJ2-3, with D perhaps matching TRBD1 (5 bases). V lost 7 bases and J 0 bases, leaving 5 bases between the germline ends. Germline V lookup: CDR1 MGHDK, CDR2 SYGVNS. The CDR3 covers 12 residues. The CDR3, as DNA: TGTGCCAGCACAGGGAGCACAGATACGCAGTATTTT. This codes for CASTGSTDTQYF.

The V call is TRBV27, the J call TRBJ1-2; 7 bases are shared with TRBD1. The CDR3 has 13 residues. Germline values: CDR1 MNHEY, CDR2 SMNVEV (reference sequence). The V gene end was trimmed by 2 bases and the J gene end by 5 bases; junction bases not matched to a gene: 2. The CDR3 spells CASSLQGGYGYTF. The CDR3 DNA reads TGTGCCAGCAGTTTACAGGGGGGATATGGCTACACCTTC.

The rearrangement joins TRBV6-5 to TRBJ1-5, with a possible D match to TRBD1 (5 bases). This CDR3 is built from 12 residues. The V gene's germline CDR1 is MNHEY and CDR2 SVGAGI. The DNA of the CDR3 is TGTGCGGGCGGGGGACTCAATCAGCCCCAGCATTTT. Translating it yields CAGGGLNQPQHF.

This clone was observed a few times. The chain joins TRBV3-1 (or the pseudogene TRBV3-2) to TRBJ2-7; D remains unclear. The CDR3 length is 14 residues. V was clipped by 0 bases and J by 9 bases, with 15 bases between them. Germline V gene data show CDR1 as LGHDT and CDR2 as YNNKEL (reference sequence). Here the CDR3 DNA reads TGTGCCAGCAGCCAAGATCAAACCCACCGAGGGCAGTACTTC. This gives the protein CASSQDQTHRGQYF.

The chain is built from TRBV7-8 and TRBJ1-1, with TRBD1 as a possible D gene (5 bases). With 5 bases removed from V and 3 bases from J, the gap between germline ends came to 16 bases. Looked up from germline, CDR1 is SGHVS and CDR2 is FQNEAQ. The CDR3 is 15 residues long. In nucleotides, the CDR3 is TGTGCCAGCAGCCCCCTCAGGGCCTATGACACTGAAGCTTTCTTT. This translates into CASSPLRAYDTEAFF.

Of note for this clone: The junction and the germline gene differ at one end; a read error may be behind it. DNA of the CDR3: TGCAGCGTCGAAGGGGACGCGACTAACTACGAGCAGTACTTC. Translation gives CSVEGDATNYEQYF. The chain uses TRBV29-1 and TRBJ2-7; D is perhaps TRBD1 or TRBD2 (5 bases each). In germline, CDR1 is SQVTM, CDR2 ANQGSEA. The CDR3 consists of 14 residues.

A single count supports this clone. The genes are TRBV7-8 and TRBJ2-2; 8 bases align to TRBD1. V shed 2 bases and J 6 bases; nucleotides not matched to a gene: 2. This CDR3 has 14 amino acids. CDR1 is SGHVS and CDR2 is FQNEAQ in the germline V gene. The CDR3 bases are TGTGCCAGCAGCTTACAGGGGGCAGCCGGGGAGCTGTTTTTT. Translation: CASSLQGAAGELFF.

The CDR3 DNA is TGCGCCAGCAGCCAGGCGACAGTCTCTGGAAACACCATATATTTT. Its translation is CASSQATVSGNTIYF. The chain combines TRBV4-1 with TRBJ1-3; tentative D call: TRBD1 (5 bases). Germline V gives CDR1 MGHRA, CDR2 YSYEKL. The CDR3 length is 15 residues. The germline V and J ends were trimmed by 3 bases and 0 bases, with 9 bases remaining between them.

This clone was counted once. This chain connects TRBV6-5 to TRBJ1-1, with D possibly being TRBD1 (6 bases). Trimming removed 6 bases at V and 1 base at J, with 15 bases between. This CDR3 has 15 amino acids. The V gene's germline CDR1 is MNHEY and CDR2 SVGAGI. The CDR3 is CASRIVGTWNTEAFF. CDR3 bases: TGTGCCAGCAGGATTGTGGGGACATGGAACACTGAAGCTTTCTTT.

The chain has TRBV27 and TRBJ1-2; no firm D call. The germline gives CDR1 MNHEY, CDR2 SMNVEV (reference sequence). The V end lost 2 bases, the J end lost 4 bases, and 17 bases lay between the germline ends. The CDR3 covers 16 residues. DNA for the CDR3: TGTGCCAGCAGTTTAATTCAAGACTCACTGGGCTATGGCTACACCTTC. The encoded protein is CASSLIQDSLGYGYTF.